This T cell receptor beta chain was documented in a study of blood T cells in healthy people across ages. A J-beta primer mix and a sample-barcoded 5' primer were used in a second PCR of about 7 to 12 cycles. One entry per CDR3 protein results from TCRdb running MiXCR on the 5' RACE reads. Among about 1.4 million distinct CDR3 sequences, approximately 63% were seen once, and the ten largest hold roughly 7%. As concerns this clonotype: Its specificity is unknown.

CDR3 size: 14 residues. V was cut by 2 bases and J by 7 bases, with 11 bases left in between. The germline V gene has CDR1 SGHTA and CDR2 FQGNSA. Study observations and caveats: Strongly correlated with naive T cell percentage was TCR beta diversity.

Sequenced material: blood. This sequence originates from a man aged 18 to 30 in good health. J is TRBJ2-2 and V is TRBV7-2, with D unresolved. The CDR3 DNA reads TGTGCCAGCAGCTTAACAGCTGTTGGCGGGGAGCTGTTTTTT. It is translated as CASSLTAVGGELFF.